The rows below give T cell receptor beta chains drawn from one sample of a study of lymphopenia after photon versus proton radiotherapy. The assay was immunoSEQ multiplex PCR, and TCRdb's table has in-frame clones only and misses some. The table shows roughly 58,000 clones, with approximately 90% occurring only once. The material sequenced was peripheral blood, taken from a patient treated with proton-based radiotherapy. The receptors were sampled from an elderly man with esophageal cancer. The CDR3 runs from the conserved cysteine through the conserved F or W. The order of the fields is CDR3 DNA, CDR3 protein, D gene, clone size, J gene, V gene. D genes are given only for firm matches. Expanded clones get a size class; other rows say once, few or many, or leave the size out.

cdr3_nt: TGTGCCACCAGCAGAGTCCAGGGCGCAAACACTGAAGCTTTCTTT; cdr3_aa: CATSRVQGANTEAFF; d_call: NA; clone_size: NA; j_call: TRBJ1-1; v_call: TRBV15
cdr3_nt: TGTGCCATCAATCCAGGGGACCTTGGTGGGGCCAACGTCCTGACTTTC; cdr3_aa: CAINPGDLGGANVLTF; d_call: NA; clone_size: NA; j_call: TRBJ2-6; v_call: TRBV10-3
cdr3_nt: TGTGCCAGCAGACCCCTAGCATCGGCAGGCGAGCAGTACTTC; cdr3_aa: CASRPLASAGEQYF; d_call: NA; clone_size: NA; j_call: TRBJ2-7; v_call: TRBV2
cdr3_nt: TGTGCCAGCACTCCCCGTAGGGACGCCAATCAGCCCCAGCATTTT; cdr3_aa: CASTPRRDANQPQHF; d_call: NA; clone_size: NA; j_call: TRBJ1-5; v_call: TRBV6-1
cdr3_nt: TGCGCCAGCAGTCCAAGCGGGAGCGGGACCGGGGAGCTGTTTTTT; cdr3_aa: CASSPSGSGTGELFF; d_call: TRBD2; clone_size: NA; j_call: TRBJ2-2; v_call: TRBV4-3
cdr3_nt: TGTGCCAGTAGTATTATGCCCGGGGACAGGGAGGTCTTC; cdr3_aa: CASSIMPGDREVF; d_call: TRBD1; clone_size: NA; j_call: TRBJ2-1; v_call: TRBV19
cdr3_nt: TGTGCCACCAGCAGACTCAGGGCTGCCACTGAAGCTTTCTTT; cdr3_aa: CATSRLRAATEAFF; d_call: NA; clone_size: NA; j_call: TRBJ1-1; v_call: TRBV15
cdr3_nt: TGTGCCAGTAGAGAACCAGCCTGGGGGGACGGAAACACCATATATTTT; cdr3_aa: CASREPAWGDGNTIYF; d_call: NA; clone_size: NA; j_call: TRBJ1-3; v_call: TRBV19
cdr3_nt: TGTGCCACCAGCAGAGATGGGACGGGAGGAAACATTCAGTACTTC; cdr3_aa: CATSRDGTGGNIQYF; d_call: TRBD2; clone_size: NA; j_call: TRBJ2-4; v_call: TRBV15
cdr3_nt: TGTGCCAGCAGCTTCAACTACGGGGGCAGGGAAAGCAATCAGCCCCAGCATTTT; cdr3_aa: CASSFNYGGRESNQPQHF; d_call: NA; clone_size: NA; j_call: TRBJ1-5; v_call: TRBV7-8
cdr3_nt: TGTGCCAGCAGCCCTTACAGGGGGAGTAGCACAGATACGCAGTATTTT; cdr3_aa: CASSPYRGSSTDTQYF; d_call: TRBD1; clone_size: NA; j_call: TRBJ2-3; v_call: TRBV14
cdr3_nt: TGTGCCAGCAGTGCTCCCGGGGTAGCGGGGGTCCCGTCGGAGTACTTC; cdr3_aa: CASSAPGVAGVPSEYF; d_call: TRBD2; clone_size: NA; j_call: TRBJ2-4; v_call: TRBV6-1
cdr3_nt: TGTGCCAGCAGTGAAGTTCTCTGGTGCGGGACAGGGGGTTGCGAGCAGTACTTC; cdr3_aa: CASSEVLWCGTGGCEQYF; d_call: TRBD1; clone_size: NA; j_call: TRBJ2-7; v_call: TRBV6-1
cdr3_nt: TGTGCCTGGAACCCGGGGCAAGAGGTGAAGGGGTATGGCTACACCTTC; cdr3_aa: CAWNPGQEVKGYGYTF; d_call: NA; clone_size: once; j_call: TRBJ1-2; v_call: TRBV30
cdr3_nt: TGTGCCAGCAGTGACTCGGGGCAGGGAAGGGGCAATGAGCAGTTCTTC; cdr3_aa: CASSDSGQGRGNEQFF; d_call: NA; clone_size: once; j_call: TRBJ2-1; v_call: TRBV6-4
cdr3_nt: TGTGCCAGCAGTCAGAGGCAGGGGAATCAGCCCCAGCATTTT; cdr3_aa: CASSQRQGNQPQHF; d_call: NA; clone_size: NA; j_call: TRBJ1-5; v_call: TRBV6-6
cdr3_nt: TGTGCCAGCAGCTTATCGGGACTAGCGGGAGTTGAGCAGTACTTC; cdr3_aa: CASSLSGLAGVEQYF; d_call: TRBD2; clone_size: NA; j_call: TRBJ2-7; v_call: TRBV11-3
cdr3_nt: TGTGCCAGCAGCTCCCAACAAGGGAACTATGGCTACACCTTC; cdr3_aa: CASSSQQGNYGYTF; d_call: NA; clone_size: NA; j_call: TRBJ1-2; v_call: TRBV11-2
cdr3_nt: TGTGCCAGTAGTCCCAATCAAGAGACCCAGTACTTC; cdr3_aa: CASSPNQETQYF; d_call: NA; clone_size: NA; j_call: TRBJ2-5; v_call: TRBV19
cdr3_nt: TGTGCCAGCACCGGGCCGAACACCGGGGAGCTGTTTTTT; cdr3_aa: CASTGPNTGELFF; d_call: NA; clone_size: NA; j_call: TRBJ2-2; v_call: TRBV11-2
cdr3_nt: TGCGCCAGCAGCTTGGGGGGGCAGACTTTCTATGGCTACACCTTC; cdr3_aa: CASSLGGQTFYGYTF; d_call: NA; clone_size: NA; j_call: TRBJ1-2; v_call: TRBV5-1
cdr3_nt: TGTGCCAGTAGTATAGACGGGGCCCAGCCCCAGCATTTT; cdr3_aa: CASSIDGAQPQHF; d_call: NA; clone_size: NA; j_call: TRBJ1-5; v_call: TRBV19
cdr3_nt: TGTGCCAGTAGTATAGCCGAACGTGGGGGATGGCATTCACCCCTCCACTTT; cdr3_aa: CASSIAERGGWHSPLHF; d_call: NA; clone_size: few; j_call: TRBJ1-6; v_call: TRBV19
cdr3_nt: TGCGCCAGCAGCCCCCTGCCCCCGCCGAGCGGCGATACGCAGTATTTT; cdr3_aa: CASSPLPPPSGDTQYF; d_call: NA; clone_size: NA; j_call: TRBJ2-3; v_call: TRBV5-1
cdr3_nt: TGTGCCAGCAGTTCGACCCTAGGGAACACCATATATTTT; cdr3_aa: CASSSTLGNTIYF; d_call: NA; clone_size: NA; j_call: TRBJ1-3; v_call: TRBV9
cdr3_nt: TGTGCCAGTAGTATGGTGGTTCAAGAGACCCAGTACTTC; cdr3_aa: CASSMVVQETQYF; d_call: NA; clone_size: NA; j_call: TRBJ2-5; v_call: TRBV19
cdr3_nt: TGTGCCATCAGTGGGACTAGCGGGAGGGCCGGCGAGCAGTACTTC; cdr3_aa: CAISGTSGRAGEQYF; d_call: TRBD2; clone_size: NA; j_call: TRBJ2-7; v_call: TRBV10-3
cdr3_nt: TGTGCCAGCAGCATAAGGGTGGGATCCCCTAATGAAAAACTGTTTTTT; cdr3_aa: CASSIRVGSPNEKLFF; d_call: NA; clone_size: NA; j_call: TRBJ1-4; v_call: TRBV9
cdr3_nt: TGTGCCAGCAGTGAACCCCGGACAGGGTGGGCCGGGGAGCTGTTTTTT; cdr3_aa: CASSEPRTGWAGELFF; d_call: TRBD1; clone_size: few; j_call: TRBJ2-2; v_call: TRBV25-1
cdr3_nt: TGTGCCAGCAGTGAAATCGGGGTCCAGCATGAAAAACTGTTTTTT; cdr3_aa: CASSEIGVQHEKLFF; d_call: NA; clone_size: NA; j_call: TRBJ1-4; v_call: TRBV25-1
cdr3_nt: TGTGCCAGCAGTTTAGATCATCAGGGGAACACTGAAGCTTTCTTT; cdr3_aa: CASSLDHQGNTEAFF; d_call: NA; clone_size: NA; j_call: TRBJ1-1; v_call: TRBV6-5
cdr3_nt: TGTGCCAGCAGTCCCCAGGTGGAAGGCACTGAAGCTTTCTTT; cdr3_aa: CASSPQVEGTEAFF; d_call: NA; clone_size: NA; j_call: TRBJ1-1; v_call: TRBV6-6
cdr3_nt: TGTGCCAGCAGCCGAACCCGGGACCCGGGAGAGCAGTACTTC; cdr3_aa: CASSRTRDPGEQYF; d_call: NA; clone_size: NA; j_call: TRBJ2-7; v_call: TRBV7-8
cdr3_nt: TGTGCCAGCTCACGGGGACACCCCTACGAGCAGTACTTC; cdr3_aa: CASSRGHPYEQYF; d_call: NA; clone_size: NA; j_call: TRBJ2-7; v_call: TRBV18
cdr3_nt: TGTGCCAGCAGCATGCAGCCGAACACTGAAGCTTTCTTT; cdr3_aa: CASSMQPNTEAFF; d_call: NA; clone_size: NA; j_call: TRBJ1-1; v_call: TRBV7-2
cdr3_nt: TGTGCCATGACAGGGGGTTACACAGATACGCAGTATTTT; cdr3_aa: CAMTGGYTDTQYF; d_call: TRBD1; clone_size: NA; j_call: TRBJ2-3; v_call: TRBV10-3
cdr3_nt: TGTGCCAGCAGCAAAGCAGCGACTATGAACACTGAAGCTTTCTTT; cdr3_aa: CASSKAATMNTEAFF; d_call: NA; clone_size: once; j_call: TRBJ1-1; v_call: TRBV21-1
cdr3_nt: TGTGCCAGCAGTCCCCGGGGAGCGGCTGGAAACACCATATATTTT; cdr3_aa: CASSPRGAAGNTIYF; d_call: NA; clone_size: NA; j_call: TRBJ1-3; v_call: TRBV6-5
cdr3_nt: TGTGCCAGCAGCCCCTGGACAGGTTCCCTCCCCACTGAAGCTTTCTTT; cdr3_aa: CASSPWTGSLPTEAFF; d_call: TRBD1; clone_size: NA; j_call: TRBJ1-1; v_call: TRBV7-2
cdr3_nt: TGTGCCAGCTCACCAGGGACACCACAAGAGACCCAGTACTTC; cdr3_aa: CASSPGTPQETQYF; d_call: NA; clone_size: NA; j_call: TRBJ2-5; v_call: TRBV18
cdr3_nt: TGTGCCAGCAGGGGGGACGGGCCTAGGTACGAGCAGTACTTC; cdr3_aa: CASRGDGPRYEQYF; d_call: NA; clone_size: NA; j_call: TRBJ2-7; v_call: TRBV2
cdr3_nt: TGTGCCAGCACCTTGGCGGGCGCGAGTGTCGAGCAGTACTTC; cdr3_aa: CASTLAGASVEQYF; d_call: NA; clone_size: NA; j_call: TRBJ2-7; v_call: TRBV5-5
cdr3_nt: TGCAGCGTTGCTTCTTTTAGGGCTCACGAGCAGTACTTC; cdr3_aa: CSVASFRAHEQYF; d_call: NA; clone_size: NA; j_call: TRBJ2-7; v_call: TRBV29-1
cdr3_nt: TGTGCCAGCTCACCAGCGGGGACGATTGCCTCCTACGAGCAGTACTTC; cdr3_aa: CASSPAGTIASYEQYF; d_call: NA; clone_size: once; j_call: TRBJ2-7; v_call: TRBV18
cdr3_nt: TGTGCTAGTGCCGAGAACACTGAAGCTTTCTTT; cdr3_aa: CASAENTEAFF; d_call: NA; clone_size: NA; j_call: TRBJ1-1; v_call: TRBV12-5
cdr3_nt: TGTGCCAGCAGCCAAGGCGGGACAGGGGGCTGGGAGACCCAGTACTTC; cdr3_aa: CASSQGGTGGWETQYF; d_call: TRBD1; clone_size: NA; j_call: TRBJ2-5; v_call: TRBV14
cdr3_nt: TGTGCCAGCTCACCTTCCCAGGAACTTGAAGCTTTCTTT; cdr3_aa: CASSPSQELEAFF; d_call: NA; clone_size: NA; j_call: TRBJ1-1; v_call: TRBV18
cdr3_nt: TGCGCCAGCAGCCAGGGCGGACTAGCGGGAGGGCGGAATGAGCAGTTCTTC; cdr3_aa: CASSQGGLAGGRNEQFF; d_call: TRBD2; clone_size: NA; j_call: TRBJ2-1; v_call: TRBV4-1